The 5 T cell receptor beta chains below come from one sample, sequenced in a study of T cell clones after liver transplantation. Repertoires were generated with immunoSEQ multiplex PCR, while TCRdb's copy carries only in-frame clones and drops some. The repertoire includes tens of thousands of clones, 90% to 95% of them detected once, and about 25% sits in the top ten. The material sequenced was CD8+ T cells from blood, taken 12 months after liver transplant. Receptors originate from a human patient who received a liver transplant. A subset of T cells may come from the graft donor.

This clone is deemed medium-sized. The rearrangement links TRBV5-1 to TRBJ2-7, with a tentative D call TRBD1 (5 bases). CDR3 size: 13 residues. Germline-derived CDR1 and CDR2 are SGHRS and YFSETQ. The V end was cut by 0 bases, the J end by 3 bases, with 7 bases between. The CDR3 spells CASSLEGIYEQYF. The CDR3 region has the DNA TGCGCCAGCAGCTTGGAGGGGATCTACGAGCAGTACTTC.

This rearrangement joins TRBV27 to TRBJ2-3; TRBD2 aligns across 7 bases. V dropped 6 bases and J dropped 6; count of bases not matched to a gene: 12. Germline-derived CDR1 and CDR2 are MNHEY and SMNVEV (reference sequence). The CDR3 spans 15 residues. The CDR3 bases are TGTGCCAGCAGCCGACTTCGGACTAGAGGGGATACGCAGTATTTT. Translating gives CASSRLRTRGDTQYF.

CDR3 sequence: CASSQAVTQYF. In DNA form, the CDR3 reads TGTGCCAGCAGCCAAGCCGTTACGCAGTATTTT. The chain couples TRBV4-2 to TRBJ2-3; no definite D call. The CDR3 contains 11 residues. The ends were cut back, 1 base at V and 8 bases at J, with 4 bases in the middle. The V gene's germline CDR1 is LGHNA and CDR2 YNFKEQ.

The V and J genes are TRBV7-2 and TRBJ2-5; perhaps TRBD1 as D (6 bases). The CDR3 is made up of 14 amino acids. Trimming took 5 bases from V and 1 from J, leaving 11 bases between them. Germline V gene data show CDR1 as SGHTA and CDR2 as FQGNSA. The CDR3 DNA reads TGTGCCAGCAGCCCCAACAGGGTCCAAGAGACCCAGTACTTC. Its translation: CASSPNRVQETQYF.

This chain connects TRBV27 to TRBJ2-7; TRBD2 is a possible D gene (5 bases). Looked up from germline, CDR1 is MNHEY and CDR2 is SMNVEV (reference sequence). Deletions cut 6 bases from V and 5 bases from J, with 17 bases between. The length of the CDR3 is 14 residues. The CDR3 loop is CASRRGTASHEQYF. The CDR3 DNA reads as TGTGCCAGCAGACGGGGAACTGCCTCACACGAGCAGTACTTC.